These 17 T cell receptor beta chains originate from one sample sequenced in a study of beta chain features in type 1 diabetes. Notes on the study in general: People with Type 1 diabetes carried modestly yet significantly shorter TCRB CDR3s in all four CD4+ subsets.

For these TCRs, the target antigens are not known. All of the isolated RNA was reverse transcribed, so expressed TCRB transcripts were sequenced. Using immunoSEQ multiplex PCR, the repertoire was profiled, and TCRdb retains in-frame clones only, with some absent. The sample lists around 160,000 clones; approximately 9.1% were seen once. The sequenced sample consisted of central memory CD4+ T cells from blood. All receptors come from a woman aged 30 to 39 with type 1 diabetes.

In DNA form, the CDR3 reads TGCGCCAGCAGCTCATCACTAGCGGGGAGCACAGATACGCAGTATTTT. Amino acids: CASSSSLAGSTDTQYF. V usage is TRBV5-1 and J usage is TRBJ2-3, with 10 bases aligning to TRBD2. The J segment lost 0 bases and the V segment lost 3 bases, leaving 4 bases of the junction unmatched. CDR1 is SGHRS, CDR2 YFSETQ, per germline. The CDR3 has 16 residues.

This clone was picked up a small number of times. The CDR3 does not close with the conserved phenylalanine or tryptophan, likely indicating a read error. The DNA is left out, because the CDR3 cannot be placed on it with certainty; the CDR3 is given as TCRdb lists it. V is TRBV20-1 and J is TRBJ2-7; TRBD2, as called in the table, went unchecked against the DNA. Germline V CDR1 and CDR2: DFQATT, SNEGSKA (reference sequence). From its first to its last residue, the CDR3 has 9 amino acids. CDR3 sequence: CSADGTSPL.

The chain is built from TRBV6-5 and TRBJ1-4, with no clear D. From germline, CDR1 is MNHEY and CDR2 SVGAGI. V shed 5 bases and J shed 7 bases, with 11 bases lying between them. The CDR3 is 13 residues long. The CDR3 DNA reads TGTGCCAGCAGTCCGGTCGGGTTTGAAAAACTGTTTTTT. It yields the protein CASSPVGFEKLFF.

This clone was seen a handful of times. The V gene is TRBV14, the J gene TRBJ2-3; 9 bases line up with TRBD2. The length of the CDR3 is 14 residues. Germline-derived CDR1 and CDR2 are SGHDN and FVKESK. V lost 5 bases, J lost 6 bases, and 6 bases stayed unmatched. The CDR3 region is CASSIAGVTDTQYF. The CDR3 DNA reads TGTGCCAGCAGCATAGCGGGAGTAACGGATACGCAGTATTTT.

This clone was observed a handful of times. The V gene is TRBV5-5, the J gene TRBJ2-1, with a tentative D call TRBD2 (6 bases). V was clipped by 4 bases and J by 5 bases, with 10 bases between them. Germline lookup yields CDR1 SGHKS and CDR2 YYEKEE (reference sequence). The CDR3 has 13 amino acids. Here the CDR3 reads CASSLGLHNEQFF. The CDR3 nucleotides read TGTGCCAGCAGCCTGGGACTCCACAATGAGCAGTTCTTC. Based on the CDR3 plus reference TRBV5-5 and TRBJ2-1, the full variable domain is DAGVTQSPTHLIKTRGQQVTLRCSPISGHKSVSWYQQVLGQGPQFIFQYYEKEERGRGNFPDRFSARQFPNYSSELNVNALLLGDSALYLCASSLGLHNEQFFGPGTRLTVL.

This chain links TRBV28 with TRBJ1-1, with D maybe TRBD1 (5 bases). This CDR3 is built from 14 residues. The V gene's germline CDR1 is MDHEN and CDR2 SYDVKM. Trimming took 2 bases from V and 6 from J, leaving 13 bases between them. CDR3 region: CASSLTEGEAEAFF. CDR3 coding DNA: TGTGCCAGCAGTTTAACGGAAGGGGAGGCTGAAGCTTTCTTT.

The V and J genes are TRBV30 and TRBJ2-5; D is ambiguous. V was shortened by 2 bases and J by 4 bases, with 5 bases between the two germline ends. CDR1 is GTSNPN, CDR2 SVGIG, per germline (reference sequence). There are 11 residues in the CDR3. The DNA of the CDR3 is TGTGCCTGGAGTCTTGTAGAGACCCAGTACTTC. Translated, it gives CAWSLVETQYF.

The rearrangement links TRBV29-1 to TRBJ2-7; the match to TRBD1 covers 7 bases. The CDR3 covers 14 residues. After removal of 1 base from V and 5 bases from J, the junction contained 8 bases not matched to a gene. CDR1 is SQVTM, CDR2 ANQGSEA, per germline. In DNA form, the CDR3 reads TGCAGCGTTGAAGGGGAAAACAGGGGCGACGAGCAGTACTTC. It encodes CSVEGENRGDEQYF.

Here the CDR3 reads CASSPRFVQYF. CDR3 bases: TGTGCCAGCAGCCCCCGGTTTGTGCAGTACTTC. This chain uses TRBV5-5 with TRBJ2-7, with unresolved D. Germline loops: CDR1 SGHKS, CDR2 YYEKEE (reference sequence). Trimming pared 4 bases from V and 9 bases from J, leaving 11 bases between. The CDR3 is 11 amino acids.

This chain uses TRBV9 with TRBJ2-1; 14 bases map to TRBD2. After removal of 3 bases from V and 4 bases from J, the junction contained 6 bases not matched to a gene. Germline CDR1 reads SGDLS; CDR2 reads YYNGEE. The CDR3 consists of 17 residues. The CDR3 region is CASSARLAGGRYNEQFF. For the CDR3, the DNA is TGTGCCAGCAGCGCTCGACTAGCGGGAGGGCGGTACAATGAGCAGTTCTTC.

The rearrangement links TRBV9 to TRBJ2-2; 7 nucleotides match TRBD1. The CDR3 has 14 amino acids. Germline loops: CDR1 SGDLS, CDR2 YYNGEE. The trim removed 2 bases at V and 4 bases at J, leaving 2 bases unmatched. The CDR3 spells CASSVGQSTGELFF. CDR3 nucleotides: TGTGCCAGCAGCGTGGGACAGTCCACCGGGGAGCTGTTTTTT. Together with reference TRBV9 and TRBJ2-2, the CDR3 gives the full variable domain: DSGVTQTPKHLITATGQRVTLRCSPRSGDLSVYWYQQSLDQGLQFLIQYYNGEERAKGNILERFSAQQFPDLHSELNLSSLELGDSALYFCASSVGQSTGELFFGEGSRLTVL.

This clone was recorded at least ten times. This rearrangement joins TRBV4-1 to TRBJ2-7; D uncertain. The V gene lost 2 bases and the J gene lost 3 bases, with 14 bases spanning the gap. Germline CDR1 is MGHRA and CDR2 is YSYEKL. The CDR3 runs to 15 residues. In DNA form, the CDR3 reads TGCGCCAGCAGCCAATCGCCGGCAGGAAACTACGAGCAGTACTTC. The encoded protein is CASSQSPAGNYEQYF.

V is TRBV27 and J is TRBJ2-7; 7 nucleotides align to TRBD2. CDR3 length: 13 amino acids. The V and J ends lost 8 bases and 6 bases, in that order; junction bases with no gene match: 10. Germline V lookup: CDR1 MNHEY, CDR2 SMNVEV (reference sequence). This CDR3 is CASSPSGVGEQYF. The CDR3 DNA sequence: TGTGCCAGCTCCCCCAGCGGGGTTGGCGAGCAGTACTTC.

The chain combines TRBV19 with TRBJ2-1, with D perhaps TRBD1 (5 bases). V shed 6 bases and J shed 5 bases, with 17 bases lying between them. This CDR3 spans 15 amino acids. CDR1 and CDR2 from the germline V gene are LNHDA and SQIVND (reference sequence). The CDR3 coding sequence is TGTGCCAGTAGGATGATAAATGGGGCGAACAATGAGCAGTTCTTC. Translation: CASRMINGANNEQFF.

This rearrangement joins TRBV7-9 to TRBJ2-7; 10 nucleotides agree with TRBD2. With V trimmed by 4 bases and J by 3 bases, 6 bases remained unmatched. There are 15 residues in the CDR3. From germline, CDR1 is SEHNR and CDR2 FQNEAQ (reference sequence). CDR3 DNA: TGTGCCAGCAGCTCCCTAGCGGGAGATAGCTACGAGCAGTACTTC. Translating it yields CASSSLAGDSYEQYF.

The chain carries TRBV5-6 and TRBJ1-2, with TRBD1 as a possible D gene (5 bases). Germline values: CDR1 SGHDT, CDR2 YYEEEE. This CDR3 is 15 amino acids long. The V end was cut by 4 bases, the J end by 8 bases, with 21 bases between. The CDR3 loop is CASSPLQGRSAGYTF. CDR3 DNA: TGTGCCAGCAGCCCTCTTCAGGGAAGGTCGGCGGGCTACACCTTC.

The rearrangement uses TRBV11-2 and TRBJ2-2; D perhaps matches TRBD1 (6 bases). V lost 5 bases, J lost 5 bases, and 15 bases lay in between. Germline V gene sequence: CDR1 SGHAT, CDR2 FQNNGV. This CDR3 spans 15 amino acids. For the CDR3, the DNA is TGTGCCAGCAGCCCCAGGGGAGTTGGTACCGGGGAGCTGTTTTTT. Translated: CASSPRGVGTGELFF. The entire variable domain, with the rest obtained from reference TRBV11-2 and TRBJ2-2, is as follows: EAGVAQSPRYKIIEKRQSVAFWCNPISGHATLYWYQQILGQGPKLLIQFQNNGVVDDSQLPKDRFSAERLKGVDSTLKIQPAKLEDSAVYLCASSPRGVGTGELFFGEGSRLTVL.